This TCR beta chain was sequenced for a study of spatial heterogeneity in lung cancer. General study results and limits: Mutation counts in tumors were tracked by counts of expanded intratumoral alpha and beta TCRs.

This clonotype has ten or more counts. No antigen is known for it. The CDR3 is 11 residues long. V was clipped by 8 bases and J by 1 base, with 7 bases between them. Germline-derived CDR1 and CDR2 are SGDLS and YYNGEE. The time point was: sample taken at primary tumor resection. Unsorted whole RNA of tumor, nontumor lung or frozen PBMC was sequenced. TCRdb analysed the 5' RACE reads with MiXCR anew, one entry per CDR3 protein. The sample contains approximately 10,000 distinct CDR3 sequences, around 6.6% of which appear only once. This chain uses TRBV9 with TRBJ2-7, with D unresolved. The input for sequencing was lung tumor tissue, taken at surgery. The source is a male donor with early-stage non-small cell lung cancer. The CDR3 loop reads CARMGSYEQYF. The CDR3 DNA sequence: TGTGCCAGAATGGGATCCTACGAGCAGTACTTC. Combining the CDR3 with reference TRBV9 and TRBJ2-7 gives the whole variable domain DSGVTQTPKHLITATGQRVTLRCSPRSGDLSVYWYQQSLDQGLQFLIQYYNGEERAKGNILERFSAQQFPDLHSELNLSSLELGDSALYFCARMGSYEQYFGPGTRLTVT.